This TCR beta chain was obtained from a study of blood T cell repertoires in COVID-19. Study context: COVID-19 samples from acute and convalescent phases originated in the United States, Italy and Spain.

Per the original methods: Nucleated cell counts were estimated from reference gene primer amplification. Only in-frame clones appear in the TCRdb table, and some are missing; sequencing was by immunoSEQ multiplex PCR. For V, J and clone size, that table is used; D and trimming come from the DNA. The data contain around 200,000 clones, more than 80% of them singletons. Participants came from under 30 US areas, aged roughly 18 to 89 years. Categorization into cohorts depended on clinical history that participants reported. CDR3 length: 11 amino acids. The V and J ends lost 1 base and 10 bases respectively, with 7 bases between them. Germline loops: CDR1 LNHNV, CDR2 YYDKDF (reference sequence).

The genes are TRBV15 and TRBJ1-1; no clear D. The sequenced material came from PBMCs or T cells enriched from blood (not recorded which). The source is a woman in her 40s with acute COVID-19. Here the CDR3 DNA reads TGTGCCACCAGCAGAGGAGGCGGAGCTTTCTTT. It encodes CATSRGGGAFF.